This TCR beta chain stems from a study of cytomegalovirus exposure and HLA in healthy donors (dated by TCRdb to about 2017). Turning to the overall study: An earlier analysis of some 500 of the donors reported roughly 300 Gb of sequence data and around 110 million unique TCR beta sequences from 150 million to 200 million T cells. Around 320 gigabases of sequencing data and tens of millions of unique TCR sequences were included in an early release covering several hundred HLA-typed donors. The genetic ancestry cluster associated with self-reported Caucasian donors included 80% to 90% of the roughly 410 genotyped donors. The study aimed to test whether signatures of past pathogen exposure could be identified by cataloging public T cell receptors. The study profiled the T cell repertoires of 666 subjects by immunosequencing and related them to cytomegalovirus serostatus. In addition to the first cohort of several hundred subjects, a separate validation cohort of approximately 130 different subjects was used. To predict cytomegalovirus infection status, the study brought together high-throughput TCR immunosequencing, statistical association of individual TCRs with disease status, and machine learning. In a later analysis, previously published TCR beta repertoires from about 640 donors were re-analyzed and high-resolution HLA genotyping was added so that TCR occurrence patterns could be studied. The later analysis used no new phenotypic data to find candidate immune exposures, relying instead on TCR beta sequences and their occurrence across donors. To decide whether each TCR beta V gene segment behaved as functional or pseudogenic, an earlier analysis of several hundred of the donors relied on high-throughput TCR beta sequencing. Donor age, sex, ethnicity and CMV serostatus were compiled alongside the repertoire data. A later genetic analysis took genome-wide SNP genotypes for 398 of the 666 donors and used that subset as a discovery cohort. Every discovery cohort repertoire had been produced on one sequencing platform. HLA typing covered class I and class II loci at four-digit resolution. The number of typed donors differed by locus: 629-630 for A, B, C, DRB1 and DQB1; approximately 520 for DQA1; fewer than 610 for DPA1; and roughly 450 for DPB1. Roughly 5 DR-DQ haplotypes were handled as single units for association and clustering, since linkage in the cohort was strong. Across some 400 genotyped donors of the cohort, an average of 235,054 unique TCR beta nucleotide sequences per donor were sequenced, and 15% to 20% of those sequences were non-productive. Overall study results and their limits: According to a later analysis, parvovirus B19, influenza, CMV and Epstein-Barr virus appeared linked to several top co-occurrence clusters. V-gene and J-gene trimming of TCR beta chains was associated with a missense DCLRE1C variant in a later genetic analysis, and the association was replicated in an independent cohort. Immune exposure information for the cohort was limited to CMV serostatus. At a false discovery rate of 0.05, a later analysis linked 16,000 or so TCR beta sequences to specific HLA alleles. Because some donors lacked HLA typing at each locus, the association tests relied only on the typed subset. In this cohort, only TCR beta chains were sequenced, and detectable features were limited by the absence of alpha or paired-chain data. In vitro tests confirmed that three of the cytomegalovirus-associated TCR beta chains recognize cytomegalovirus antigens. The authors suggested that the approach could potentially be extended to other disease states and immunological phenotypes. Most TCR sequences were seen in very few donors, while some public TCRs were found in many individuals. The classifier was reported to diagnose cytomegalovirus status with high specificity and sensitivity in both the original cohort and the validation cohort. A later analysis found that TCR association rates varied across HLA loci, with DRB1 alleles showing the most associated TCRs and HLA-C alleles the fewest. Compared with equally common non-associated chains, HLA-associated TCR beta chains in a later analysis were more clonally expanded and had lower generation probabilities. Compared with the roughly 700-donor mean, donors in an Asian-associated ancestry cluster had fewer N-insertions in productive TCRs, according to a later genetic analysis. An earlier analysis of several hundred of the donors showed that most TCR beta V segments appeared in productive rearrangements either about 87% or about 30% of the time, which broadly matched IMGT annotations. Linkage disequilibrium might explain the correlated functional status among segregating V segments, but an unknown experimental factor could not be ruled out. A further reported finding was that TCR beta sequences accurately predicted the HLA-A and HLA-B alleles for most subjects in the first cohort. A total of fewer than 200 TCR beta chains were listed by the study as associated with cytomegalovirus. The presence/absence analyses assumed that sequencing depth was roughly uniform across donors, and that assumption may not be true. When HLA alleles, especially DR and DQ, strongly co-occurred, TCR associations were difficult to assign to individual alleles. Because counts were too low, about 15 rarely observed V segments, including chromosome 9 orphons, were left out of the earlier analysis of roughly 600 of the donors. A cluster of highly shared sequence variants was judged likely to be a technical artifact of the sequencing pipeline. Because the 87-base-pair reads could not distinguish some IMGT-functional V segments, including TRBV6-2 and TRBV6-3, those segments were excluded. According to a later analysis, most CMV-associated TCR beta chains appeared to be HLA-restricted, and the HLA associations seemed to be driven largely by CMV exposure.

In total, roughly 670 healthy bone marrow donors made up the cohort. Cohort members were all nominally healthy when sampled, although unrecorded immune exposures were likely present. The donor was CMV seronegative and belonged to the group of 320 or so seronegative cohort members. A peripheral blood sample was collected from each donor, and TCR beta sequencing was performed on peripheral blood mononuclear cells. The Qiagen DNeasy Blood Extraction Kit was used to extract genomic DNA from the blood cell samples. The library was made by the immunoSEQ multiplex PCR assay. The multiplex PCR relied on a mix of 60 forward primers for TCR Vbeta segments and 13 reverse primers for TCR Jbeta segments. Amplification of the CDR3 region of rearranged TCR beta genes was performed with a multiplex PCR assay on genomic DNA. On the Illumina HiSeq System, the amplified TCR beta libraries were sequenced as 87-base-pair reads. As for how the authors treated the data: Across the 700 or so repertoires, a later analysis counted around 80 million unique TCR beta chains, about 10 million of which were shared by at least two donors. Raw reads were error-corrected and collapsed into unique sequences by a nearest-neighbor algorithm in which closely related sequences were merged to remove PCR and sequencing errors. To assign V, D and J gene segments, CDR3 sequences were aligned to IMGT reference sequences. For a sequence to be retained, a match of at least six nucleotides to both a V gene segment and a J gene segment was required. Rearrangements were called productive when the CDR3 lacked stop codons and stayed in frame with V and J; all others were non-productive. CDR3 was defined by IMGT convention, running from the second conserved V-encoded cysteine to the conserved J-encoded phenylalanine. The earlier analysis of fewer than 700 of the donors excluded sequences that lacked an unambiguous match to a single V gene segment. An earlier analysis of a few hundred of the donors called V segments functional above 56.7% productive rearrangements and segregating when the between-donor standard deviation exceeded 5%. To diagnose cytomegalovirus status from the catalog of TCR beta chain sequences, a statistical classification framework was built. In a later analysis, TCR nucleotide sequences were compared against IMGT/GENE-DB human TR gene sequences so that V and J genes could be assigned. Using the TCRdist pipeline, a later analysis assigned CDR3 sequences along with most-parsimonious VDJ recombination scenarios. In a later analysis, each TCR beta chain was defined by its CDR3 amino acid sequence together with its V-gene family, and reads lacking a unique V-gene family were excluded. A later analysis removed 500 to 650 highly shared, low-generation-probability nucleotide sequences to deal with suspected cross-contamination and a sequencing artifact. A later analysis calculated a clonal expansion index for each public chain from normalized within-repertoire ranks of inferred template counts. In a later analysis, generation probabilities were computed using a VDJ recombination model fitted to out-of-frame rearrangements, and the results were checked against IGoR. In a later analysis, TCR-TCR, TCR-HLA and TCR-CMV co-occurrence was scored with hypergeometric tests, and a repertoire-size bias correction was applied to TCR pairs. False discovery rates were estimated in a later analysis by permuting HLA or CMV assignments 20 times. In a later analysis, co-occurring TCRs were grouped with DBSCAN, and TCRdist sequence similarity was added when clustering was performed within HLA-allele-positive subsets. For co-occurrence clustering, repertoires with fewer than 30,000 or more than 120,000 public chains were excluded, along with a handful of repertoires with anomalous nucleotide sharing. TCRdb mirrors the immuneACCESS table, restricted to in-frame sequences. Some clones are absent from its copies; in checked studies, under half trace to an unresolved V gene, and the reason for the others is unknown. V, J and clone size derive from that table, while D and trimming were established from the DNA sequence. Present in this sample are 130,000 to 150,000 clones, about 80% of which were seen just once. Of the sample, 4.5% to 6% is held by the ten largest clones.

V was cut back by 5 bases and J by 4 bases, leaving a gap of 9 bases between them. The germline V gene (reference sequence) gives CDR1 as WNHNN and CDR2 as SYGVQD. Including cysteine and phenylalanine, the CDR3 has 13 amino acids. The DNA shown is the 39-base CDR3, in frame from base 1. This clone has a handful of counts. What antigen it recognizes has not been identified. No much larger clone is present one base from it, and per-base qualities are unavailable. The rearranged segments are TRBV10-1 and TRBJ1-5; a weak D assignment points to TRBD1 (5 bases agree). The sample comprised PBMCs. This sequence was found in a male donor in good health and CMV-seronegative. The nucleotides are TGCGCCAGCAGTCCCGGGACTAATCAGCCCCAGCATTTT. It specifies CASSPGTNQPQHF.